The 5 T cell receptor beta chains in this list originate from one sample, sequenced in a study of shared clonotypes between healthy human individuals. TCRdb's table, derived via immunoSEQ multiplex PCR, lists solely in-frame clones and lacks some. This sample has approximately 2,000,000 clones; 85% to 95% occur once, and the top ten carry about 0.36%. Sample: naive CD4+ T cells from PBMCs. Subset here: CD45RA+ positively selected. The receptors were sampled from a man younger than 35 in good health. Some clones in this sample may be carry-over from other donors' samples.

The chain recombines TRBV30 with TRBJ2-7, with D possibly TRBD1 on 6 matching bases. There are 17 residues in the CDR3. V lost 3 bases, J lost 3 bases, and 24 bases lay in between. CDR1 and CDR2 from the germline V gene are GTSNPN and SVGIG (reference sequence). The CDR3 loop reads CAWRRRPGTKLGYEQYF. The DNA of the CDR3 is TGTGCCTGGAGACGGAGACCCGGGACAAAATTGGGCTACGAGCAGTACTTC.

The genes are TRBV13 and TRBJ2-4; D not resolved. The length of the CDR3 is 13 residues. V gave up 1 base and J gave up 0 bases, with 1 base separating them. Germline loops: CDR1 PRHDT, CDR2 FYEKMQ (reference sequence). The CDR3 DNA reads as TGTGCCAGCAGCTTAGCAGCCAAAAACATTCAGTACTTC. It translates to CASSLAAKNIQYF.

The V call is TRBV6-5, the J call TRBJ2-7; TRBD2 aligns across 10 bases. The germline V gene encodes CDR1 MNHEY and CDR2 SVGAGI. Trimming at V came to 2 bases and at J to 7 bases, leaving 8 bases not matched to a gene. This CDR3 region has 15 residues. Here the CDR3 DNA reads TGTGCCAGCAGTTACCGGACTAGCGGCCCTAGGGAGCAGTACTTC. As protein: CASSYRTSGPREQYF.

The rearrangement joins TRBV29-1 to TRBJ1-3; D perhaps matches TRBD1 (5 bases). Germline CDR1 is SQVTM and CDR2 is ANQGSEA. The CDR3 has 13 amino acids. V lost 6 bases to trimming and J lost 0 bases, with 9 bases between them. CDR3 coding DNA: TGCAGCGTCGACAGTGGCTCTGGAAACACCATATATTTT. Translation: CSVDSGSGNTIYF.

In this sample, this clone turned up once. The V call is TRBV2, the J call TRBJ2-5; no clear D. The length of the CDR3 is 11 residues. Germline V lookup: CDR1 SNHLY, CDR2 FYNNEI. The germline V and J ends were trimmed by 4 bases and 6 bases, with 6 bases remaining between them. This CDR3 is CASSGQQTQYF. The CDR3 DNA follows: TGTGCCAGCAGTGGCCAGCAGACCCAGTACTTC. Together with reference TRBV2 and TRBJ2-5, the CDR3 gives the full variable domain: EPEVTQTPSHQVTQMGQEVILRCVPISNHLYFYWYRQILGQKVEFLVSFYNNEISEKSEIFDDQFSVERPDGSNFTLKIRSTKLEDSAMYFCASSGQQTQYFGPGTRLLVL.